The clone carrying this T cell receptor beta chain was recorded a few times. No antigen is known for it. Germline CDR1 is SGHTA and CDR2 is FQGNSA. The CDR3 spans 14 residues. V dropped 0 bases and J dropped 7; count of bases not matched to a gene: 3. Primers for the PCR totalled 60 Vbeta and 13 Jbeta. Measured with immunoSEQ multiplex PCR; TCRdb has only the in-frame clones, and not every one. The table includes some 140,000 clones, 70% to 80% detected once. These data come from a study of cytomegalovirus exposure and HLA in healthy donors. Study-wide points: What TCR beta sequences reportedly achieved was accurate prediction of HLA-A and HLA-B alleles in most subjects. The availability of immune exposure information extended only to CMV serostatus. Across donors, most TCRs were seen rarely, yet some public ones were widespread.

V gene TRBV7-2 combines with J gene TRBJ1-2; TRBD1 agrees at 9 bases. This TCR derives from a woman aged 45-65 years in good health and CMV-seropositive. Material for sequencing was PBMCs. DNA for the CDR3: TGTGCCAGCAGCTTAGCGGGACAGGGAATTGGCTACACCTTC. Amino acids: CASSLAGQGIGYTF. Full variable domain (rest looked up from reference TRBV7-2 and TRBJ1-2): GAGVSQSPSNKVTEKGKDVELRCDPISGHTALYWYRQSLGQGLEFLIYFQGNSAPDKSGLPSDRFSAERTGGSVSTLTIQRTQQEDSAVYLCASSLAGQGIGYTFGSGTRLTVV.